The TCR beta chain described here comes from a study of Ad26.COV2.S vaccination and SARS-CoV-2 variants (dated by TCRdb to the early 2020s). Context from the whole study: Vaccine-arm donors were drawn from COV1001, a multicentre, randomized, double-blind, placebo-controlled phase I-IIa trial of Ad26.COV2.S in healthy adults. A total of 32 samples were included in the TCR-sequenced set, comprising roughly 19 Ad26.COV2.S vaccine recipients, 5 placebo recipients and 8 SARS-CoV-2 convalescent individuals. Trial participants were randomized into five groups of five, in which low-dose or high-dose Ad26.COV2.S was given once or twice, or placebo was given on both occasions. Investigators did not know the trial group allocation while performing experiments and assessing outcomes. Dosing of Ad26.COV2.S was intramuscular, at either 5x10^10 or 1x10^11 viral particles, delivered as one shot or as two shots spaced 56 days apart. TCRbeta repertoire sequencing was used to assess the specificity and breadth of SARS-CoV-2-reactive T cell receptors after Ad26.COV2.S vaccination.

The junction shows trimming of 9 bases on V and 4 bases on J, plus 16 bases between the germline ends. Taken from the germline V gene, the CDR1 and CDR2 loops are MDHEN and SYDVKM. From the cysteine through the phenylalanine, the CDR3 covers 13 amino acids. Only CDR3 DNA is held: 39 bases, read in frame from base 1. TCRbeta CDR3 regions were sequenced with the immunoSEQ Assay. After extraction, genomic DNA underwent amplification by bias-controlled multiplex PCR, followed by high-throughput sequencing. Turning to the authors' computational methods: To quantify the absolute abundance of every unique TCRbeta CDR3 region, sequences were collapsed and filtered. T cell fraction was estimated by normalizing TCRbeta template counts to usable DNA, which was measured by amplifying reference genes present in all nucleated cells. Repertoire TCRs were annotated as SARS-CoV-2-specific by exact matching of V gene, CDR3 amino acid sequence and J gene to a known reactive TCR set. MIRA supplied the reference SARS-CoV-2 TCR set, which was filtered for enrichment in COVID-19-positive ImmuneCODE repertoires so that public or cross-reactive TCRs were removed. Based on the MIRA antigens, annotated TCRs were further analysed at the level of specific ORF or position within ORF. Breadth was defined as annotated unique rearrangements over total unique productive rearrangements; depth was the summed frequency of those rearrangements. Group comparisons of TCR breadth used two-sided Wilcoxon rank-sum tests. The clones in this table, taken by TCRdb from immuneACCESS, are in-frame only. Not every clone is retained; where verified, under half of the shortfall comes from an unresolved V gene, and the cause of the rest is unknown. V and J calls and clone size are copied from that table; D and trimming were computed from the DNA. This sample comprises about 440,000 clones, around nine tenths of them detected only once. The top ten constitute about 13% of the sample.

Of note for this clone: Its antigen remains unidentified. Within one base of it there is no much larger clone, and no base qualities were kept.

The treatment or condition label, as the study defines it: around 19 received Ad26.COV2.S at low or high dose, single or two shots; 5 received placebo; per-sample allocation not given. For vaccine and placebo recipients, repertoires were sequenced using samples collected on day 63 after the first injection. Between 29 July and 7 August 2020, Cohort 1b enrolled some 25 adults aged 18-55 years at one site in Boston, USA. As a vaccine, Ad26.COV2.S was a replication-incompetent adenovirus type 26 vector that expressed a prefusion-stabilized SARS-CoV-2 spike protein derived from the original Wuhan strain. Broader findings and caveats from the paper: Vaccine and placebo recipients had similar non-spike TCR breadth, a finding consistent with the vaccine containing only spike. According to the authors, total T cell responses may have been underestimated by the TCR breadth and depth analyses. After vaccination, substantial breadth of spike-specific CD8+ and CD4+ T cell responses was reported. Spike-specific TCR breadth was higher in Ad26.COV2.S recipients than in placebo recipients (P = 0.0014). Comparing responses between vaccine doses or regimens was not something the study was powered to do.

The chain is made from TRBV28 and TRBJ2-7; the D gene is possibly TRBD1, with 6 bases matching. This TCR came from a person aged 18 to 65 who received the Ad26.COV2.S COVID-19 vaccine or a placebo. The source was peripheral blood, collected in a trial of Ad26.COV2.S vaccine versus placebo. The DNA sequence reads TGTGCCAGTCGGGACACTGTCAGTTACGAGCAGTACTTC. Its amino acids are CASRDTVSYEQYF.